These T cell receptor beta chains were read from a single sample in a study of blood T cell repertoires in COVID-19. Produced via immunoSEQ multiplex PCR; TCRdb's table is partial and in-frame only. The data hold over 200,000 clones, with roughly 85% observed a single time. The sequencing sample was made of peripheral blood. The receptor set was obtained from a woman aged 70-85 years with active or convalescent COVID-19. CDR3s include the opening cysteine and the closing phenylalanine or tryptophan. Fields, in order: V gene, D gene, J gene, clone size, CDR3 protein, CDR3 DNA. D genes are given only for firm matches. Clone size is given for some rows only: seen once, a few or many times, or a class if the clone is expanded.

V: TRBV7-3; D: -; J: TRBJ2-2; size: once; CDR3: CASSFSTGELFF; DNA: TGTGCCAGCAGCTTTTCGACCGGGGAGCTGTTTTTT
V: TRBV30; D: -; J: TRBJ1-1; size: -; CDR3: CAWRWGLDTEAFF; DNA: TGTGCCTGGAGGTGGGGCCTCGACACTGAAGCTTTCTTT
V: TRBV7-9; D: -; J: TRBJ2-5; size: -; CDR3: CASSKGQIQETQYF; DNA: TGTGCCAGCAGCAAGGGACAAATCCAAGAGACCCAGTACTTC
V: TRBV7-9; D: -; J: TRBJ1-1; size: -; CDR3: CASSLARTGEAFF; DNA: TGTGCCAGCAGCTTAGCAAGGACTGGCGAAGCTTTCTTT
V: TRBV6-5; D: -; J: TRBJ2-7; size: -; CDR3: CASSFQGEGEQYF; DNA: TGTGCCAGCAGCTTCCAAGGGGAAGGGGAGCAGTACTTC
V: TRBV7-2; D: TRBD2; J: TRBJ2-7; size: once; CDR3: CASSPGLADYEQYF; DNA: TGTGCCAGCAGCCCAGGACTAGCGGACTACGAGCAGTACTTC
V: TRBV7-9; D: TRBD2; J: TRBJ2-3; size: -; CDR3: CASSNPLGTSGGSTDTQYF; DNA: TGTGCCAGCAGCAATCCTCTTGGGACTAGCGGGGGGAGCACAGATACGCAGTATTTT
V: TRBV5-1; D: -; J: TRBJ1-4; size: -; CDR3: CASSIGTRRAGEKLFF; DNA: TGCGCCAGCAGCATAGGGACTCGACGGGCTGGGGAAAAACTGTTTTTT
V: TRBV29-1; D: -; J: TRBJ2-7; size: -; CDR3: CSAGGEGVWEQYF; DNA: TGCAGCGCCGGCGGGGAGGGGGTCTGGGAGCAGTACTTC
V: TRBV6-5; D: -; J: TRBJ2-7; size: -; CDR3: CASRLGAAPHYEQYF; DNA: TGTGCCAGCAGGCTGGGGGCAGCCCCTCACTACGAGCAGTACTTC
V: TRBV7-2; D: -; J: TRBJ2-1; size: -; CDR3: CASSYTGSSYNEQFF; DNA: TGTGCCAGCAGTTACACAGGGTCCTCCTACAATGAGCAGTTCTTC
V: TRBV7-8; D: -; J: TRBJ1-4; size: -; CDR3: CASSLAGGVLNEKLFF; DNA: TGTGCCAGCAGCTTAGCAGGAGGGGTCCTTAATGAAAAACTGTTTTTT
V: TRBV2; D: -; J: TRBJ2-7; size: few; CDR3: CASSEGWGLPREQYF; DNA: TGTGCCAGCAGTGAGGGTTGGGGGCTTCCGAGGGAGCAGTACTTC
V: TRBV11-3; D: -; J: TRBJ2-5; size: -; CDR3: CASSSSSHTGTQYF; DNA: TGTGCCAGCAGCTCAAGTAGTCATACTGGGACCCAGTACTTC
V: TRBV3-1/TRBV3-2; D: TRBD2; J: TRBJ2-3; size: -; CDR3: CASSQDQSGKDTQYF; DNA: TGTGCCAGCAGCCAAGATCAGAGCGGGAAAGATACGCAGTATTTT
V: TRBV19; D: -; J: TRBJ2-7; size: -; CDR3: CASSVGQGYYEQYF; DNA: TGTGCCAGTAGTGTCGGGCAGGGGTACTACGAGCAGTACTTC
V: TRBV6-5; D: TRBD1; J: TRBJ1-6; size: -; CDR3: CASSYLGQGAPLHF; DNA: TGTGCCAGCAGTTACCTAGGACAGGGGGCACCCCTCCACTTT
V: TRBV10-1; D: TRBD1; J: TRBJ1-1; size: few; CDR3: CASSEQQGAEAFF; DNA: TGCGCCAGCAGTGAGCAACAGGGGGCTGAAGCTTTCTTT
V: TRBV5-8; D: TRBD1; J: TRBJ2-5; size: -; CDR3: CASSLGEDRGETQYF; DNA: TGTGCCAGCAGCTTGGGGGAGGACAGGGGGGAGACCCAGTACTTC
V: TRBV3-1/TRBV3-2; D: -; J: TRBJ2-4; size: -; CDR3: CASSQVGAAKNIQYF; DNA: TGTGCCAGCAGCCAAGTGGGGGCAGCCAAAAACATTCAGTACTTC
V: TRBV7-7; D: -; J: TRBJ2-1; size: -; CDR3: CASSQNSGLYNEQFF; DNA: TGTGCTAGCAGCCAAAACAGCGGGCTTTACAATGAGCAGTTCTTC
V: TRBV6-5; D: -; J: TRBJ2-7; size: -; CDR3: CASSLGGLGGYEQYF; DNA: TGTGCCAGCAGCCTAGGGGGCCTGGGAGGTTACGAGCAGTACTTC
V: TRBV4-1; D: -; J: TRBJ2-7; size: -; CDR3: CASSEWRDTYEQYF; DNA: TGCGCCAGCAGCGAATGGAGGGATACCTACGAGCAGTACTTC
V: TRBV30; D: -; J: TRBJ1-1; size: -; CDR3: CAWSSGPNTEAFF; DNA: TGTGCCTGGAGTTCAGGCCCGAACACTGAAGCTTTCTTT
V: TRBV5-1; D: TRBD1; J: TRBJ2-1; size: -; CDR3: CASSLDRGLIREQFF; DNA: TGCGCCAGCAGCTTGGACAGGGGGCTGATCCGTGAGCAGTTCTTC
V: TRBV10-3; D: TRBD1; J: TRBJ1-4; size: -; CDR3: CAIGQGDATNEKLFF; DNA: TGTGCCATCGGACAGGGGGACGCAACTAATGAAAAACTGTTTTTT
V: TRBV13; D: -; J: TRBJ2-1; size: -; CDR3: CASSTISVPGGPYNEQFF; DNA: TGTGCCAGCAGCACCATCTCGGTCCCCGGGGGGCCTTACAATGAGCAGTTCTTC
V: TRBV6-5; D: -; J: TRBJ2-3; size: -; CDR3: CASRAGFSTDTQYF; DNA: TGTGCCAGCAGGGCGGGTTTCAGCACAGATACGCAGTATTTT
V: TRBV14; D: TRBD2; J: TRBJ2-7; size: -; CDR3: CASSQDRASGDPLYEQYF; DNA: TGTGCCAGCAGCCAAGATCGGGCTAGCGGGGATCCCTTGTACGAGCAGTACTTC
V: TRBV6-5; D: TRBD1; J: TRBJ1-3; size: -; CDR3: CAIDRGWGSGNTIYF; DNA: TGTGCCATCGACAGGGGTTGGGGCTCTGGAAACACCATATATTTT
V: TRBV18; D: TRBD2; J: TRBJ2-1; size: -; CDR3: CASSPIRGGNEQFF; DNA: TGTGCCAGCTCACCGATTCGGGGGGGGAATGAGCAGTTCTTC
V: TRBV11-3; D: -; J: TRBJ2-5; size: -; CDR3: CASSLGAAETQYF; DNA: TGTGCCAGCAGCTTAGGGGCCGCGGAGACCCAGTACTTC
V: TRBV6-5; D: TRBD1; J: TRBJ1-6; size: -; CDR3: CASSPTGAQGSPLHF; DNA: TGTGCCAGCAGTCCGACAGGGGCCCAGGGTTCACCCCTCCACTTT
V: TRBV4-2; D: -; J: TRBJ2-2; size: -; CDR3: CASSQSGRDLTGELFF; DNA: TGTGCCAGCAGCCAATCCGGCAGGGATCTCACCGGGGAGCTGTTTTTT
V: TRBV21-1; D: -; J: TRBJ2-7; size: -; CDR3: CASTSGRAGFYEQYF; DNA: TGTGCCAGCACCTCCGGGAGGGCTGGGTTCTACGAGCAGTACTTC
V: TRBV5-1; D: TRBD1; J: TRBJ1-2; size: -; CDR3: CASSSRDSYGYTF; DNA: TGCGCCAGCAGTAGTCGGGACAGCTATGGCTACACCTTC
V: TRBV12-1; D: -; J: TRBJ1-1; size: once; CDR3: CASSLGSGQPNTEAFF; DNA: TGTGCCAGCAGCTTGGGCTCGGGACAGCCTAACACTGAAGCTTTCTTT